This T cell receptor (beta chain) was sequenced in a study of cytomegalovirus exposure and HLA in healthy donors (dated by TCRdb to about 2017). With respect to the entire study: In an earlier analysis of fewer than 750 of the donors, roughly 300 Gb of sequence data and 117 million unique TCR beta sequences from roughly 180 million T cells were reported. Five DR-DQ haplotypes were handled as single units for association and clustering, since linkage in the cohort was strong. Class I and class II HLA loci were covered by the typing at four-digit resolution. High-throughput TCR immunosequencing, statistical association of individual TCRs with disease status, and machine learning were combined to predict cytomegalovirus infection status. Alongside the repertoire data, information on donor age, sex, ethnicity and CMV serostatus was compiled. Among about 390 genotyped donors of the cohort, an average of about 240,000 unique TCR beta nucleotide sequences were sequenced per donor, around 18% of them non-productive. In a later analysis, previously published TCR beta repertoires from hundreds of donors were re-analyzed and high-resolution HLA genotyping was added so that TCR occurrence patterns could be studied. Approximately 310 gigabases of sequencing data and 70 million to 100 million unique TCR sequences were included in an early release covering under 650 HLA-typed donors. Of the roughly 400 genotyped donors, 65% to 90% fell in the genetic ancestry cluster associated with self-reported Caucasian donors. All discovery cohort repertoires had been generated using a single sequencing platform. Rather than using new phenotypic data, the later analysis identified candidate immune exposures from TCR beta sequences and from how often those sequences occurred across donors. In an earlier analysis of roughly 580 of the donors, high-throughput TCR beta sequencing was used to judge whether each TCR beta V gene segment behaved as functional or pseudogenic. In addition to the first cohort of 666 subjects, a separate validation cohort of approximately 130 different subjects was used. The aim of the study was to test whether cataloging public T cell receptors could identify signatures of past pathogen exposure. The study used immunosequencing to profile the T cell repertoires of some 600 subjects and linked those repertoires to cytomegalovirus serostatus. The number of donors typed differed by locus, with roughly 620-640 for A, B, C, DRB1 and DQB1, 522 for DQA1, about 610 for DPA1, and some 440 for DPB1. A later genetic analysis used genome-wide SNP genotypes for about 65% of the 666 donors, treating that subset as a discovery cohort.

The germline V gene supplies CDR1 MGHDK and CDR2 SYGVNS. The germline ends are 15 bases apart after V is trimmed by 4 bases and J by 5 bases. CDR3 length: 15 amino acids, cysteine to phenylalanine. Only the CDR3 region is kept as DNA, spanning 45 bases read in frame from base 1. Broader findings and caveats from the paper: The classifier was reported to diagnose cytomegalovirus status with high specificity and sensitivity in both the original and validation cohorts. The authors suggested that the approach could potentially be generalized to other disease states and immunological phenotypes. The study listed 164 TCR beta chains as associated with cytomegalovirus. When HLA alleles, especially DR and DQ, strongly co-occurred, attributing TCR associations to individual alleles was difficult. Most TCR sequences were observed very rarely across donors, whereas some public TCRs were present in many individuals. In a later genetic analysis, a missense DCLRE1C variant was associated with V-gene and J-gene trimming of TCR beta chains, and the association was replicated in an independent cohort. Around 16 rarely observed V segments, including chromosome 9 orphons, were excluded from the earlier analysis of about 610 of the donors because counts were too low. The cohort was sequenced for TCR beta chains only, and without alpha or paired-chain data the features that could be detected were limited. According to a later analysis, parvovirus B19, influenza, CMV and Epstein-Barr virus appeared linked to several top co-occurrence clusters. In vitro tests confirmed that three of the cytomegalovirus-associated TCR beta chains recognize cytomegalovirus antigens. In an earlier analysis of some 550 of the donors, most TCR beta V segments were observed in productive rearrangements about 87% or about 30% of the time, broadly matching IMGT annotations. Because some donors lacked HLA typing at each locus, the association tests relied only on the typed subset. In a later analysis, HLA-associated TCR beta chains were found to be more clonally expanded and to have lower generation probabilities than equally common non-associated chains. A later analysis associated approximately 17,000 TCR beta sequences with specific HLA alleles at a false discovery rate of 0.05. Linkage disequilibrium might explain the correlated functional status among segregating V segments, but an unknown experimental factor could not be excluded. According to a later analysis, TCR association rates differed among HLA loci, with DRB1 alleles showing the most associated TCRs and HLA-C alleles showing the fewest. Sequencing depth was assumed to be roughly uniform across donors in the presence/absence analyses, though that assumption may not hold. Immune exposure information for the cohort was limited to CMV serostatus. According to a later genetic analysis, donors in an Asian-associated ancestry cluster had fewer N-insertions in productive TCRs than the approximately 670-donor mean. A group of highly shared sequence variants was considered likely to be a technical artifact of the sequencing pipeline. Because the 87-base-pair reads could not distinguish some IMGT-functional V segments, including TRBV6-2 and TRBV6-3, those segments were excluded. According to a later analysis, most CMV-associated TCR beta chains appeared to be HLA-restricted, and the HLA associations seemed to be driven largely by CMV exposure. A further reported finding was that TCR beta sequences accurately predicted the HLA-A and HLA-B alleles for most subjects in the first cohort.

On this clone itself: There is no known antigen for this receptor.

Libraries were made using the immunoSEQ multiplex PCR assay. For the multiplex PCR, a mixture combining 60 forward primers for TCR Vbeta segments and 13 reverse primers for TCR Jbeta segments was used. Amplification of the CDR3 region of rearranged TCR beta genes was performed with a multiplex PCR assay on genomic DNA. On the Illumina HiSeq System, the amplified TCR beta libraries were sequenced as 87-base-pair reads. As for the authors' bioinformatics: A later analysis tallied around 80 million unique TCR beta chains across the 666 repertoires, and 10 million to 11 million of those chains were shared by two or more donors. Raw reads were error-corrected and collapsed into unique sequences by a nearest-neighbor algorithm in which closely related sequences were merged to remove PCR and sequencing errors. CDR3 sequences were aligned to IMGT reference sequences to assign V, D and J gene segments. For a sequence to be retained, a match of at least six nucleotides to both a V gene segment and a J gene segment was required. Rearrangements were classified as productive when the CDR3 lacked stop codons and remained in frame with V and J, and all other rearrangements were classified as non-productive. Following IMGT convention, CDR3 was defined as the stretch from the second conserved V-encoded cysteine to the conserved J-encoded phenylalanine. The earlier analysis of 500 to 650 of the donors excluded any sequence lacking an unambiguous match to a single V gene segment. In an earlier analysis of a few hundred of the donors, a V segment was called functional when productive rearrangements were above 56.7%, and segregating when the standard deviation between donors exceeded 5%. To diagnose cytomegalovirus status from the catalog of TCR beta chain sequences, a statistical classification framework was built. In a later analysis, V and J genes were assigned by comparing TCR nucleotide sequences against IMGT/GENE-DB human TR gene sequences. The TCRdist pipeline was used in a later analysis to assign CDR3 sequences and most-parsimonious VDJ recombination scenarios. In a later analysis, each TCR beta chain was defined by its CDR3 amino acid sequence together with its V-gene family, and reads without a unique V-gene family were excluded. To address suspected cross-contamination and a sequencing artifact, a later analysis removed 450 to 700 highly shared, low-generation-probability nucleotide sequences. For each public chain, a later analysis derived a clonal expansion index from normalized ranks of inferred template counts within each repertoire. In a later analysis, generation probabilities were computed using a VDJ recombination model fitted to out-of-frame rearrangements, and the results were checked against IGoR. In a later analysis, TCR-TCR, TCR-HLA and TCR-CMV co-occurrence was scored with hypergeometric tests, and a repertoire-size bias correction was applied to TCR pairs. In a later analysis, false discovery rates were estimated by permuting HLA or CMV assignments 20 times. In a later analysis, co-occurring TCRs were grouped with DBSCAN, and TCRdist sequence similarity was added when clustering was performed within HLA-allele-positive subsets. For co-occurrence clustering, repertoires with fewer than 30,000 or more than 120,000 public chains were excluded, along with 5 or 6 repertoires with anomalous nucleotide sharing. Imported from immuneACCESS, the table was reduced by TCRdb to in-frame sequences with V and J called. These copies leave out some clones; in studies compared against another copy, an unresolved V gene accounts for under half, and the cause of the remainder is not known. The V and J calls and clone size were taken over from that table, and D and trimming were inferred from the DNA. This specimen's table enumerates 130,000 or so clones. The ten largest clones take up 2% to 2.5% of the sample.

The cohort consisted of some 730 healthy bone marrow donors. All cohort members were sampled while nominally healthy, although unrecorded immune exposures were likely present. The donor was CMV seronegative and belonged to the group of over 300 seronegative cohort members. Every donor gave a peripheral blood sample, and the peripheral blood mononuclear cells from that sample were used for TCR beta sequencing. Genomic DNA was extracted from the blood cell samples with the Qiagen DNeasy Blood Extraction Kit. The sequence was collected from a woman younger than 30 in good health and CMV-seronegative. This receptor chain uses TRBV25-1 and TRBJ2-1; TRBD1 is a possible D gene, resting on 6 matching bases. Input material: PBMCs. The DNA sequence is as follows: TGTGCCAGCAGTGTAGGCAGGGGCCAGGACAATGAGCAGTTCTTC. The encoded protein is CASSVGRGQDNEQFF.